Listed below are T cell receptor beta chains from one sample, sequenced in a study of cytomegalovirus exposure and HLA in healthy donors. Using immunoSEQ multiplex PCR, the repertoire was profiled, and TCRdb retains in-frame clones only, with some absent. The table records around 150,000 clones, 80% to 85% of them present only once. Sequenced: PBMCs. The receptors were gathered from a boy aged 2 to 10 in good health and CMV-seronegative. Each CDR3 is given with its conserved first and last residue. A D gene is named only where the DNA matches it firmly. A row's size may be missing; if present it is once, few, many or a size class.

v_gene	d_gene	j_gene	abundance	CDR3aa	CDR3nt
TRBV6-5	TRBD2	TRBJ2-7	NA	CASSLSSGGLVEQYF	TGTGCCAGCAGTTTATCTAGCGGGGGTTTGGTCGAGCAGTACTTC
TRBV6-1	TRBD2	TRBJ2-7	NA	CASSLGLAGEYEQYF	TGTGCCAGCAGCCTCGGACTAGCGGGGGAGTACGAGCAGTACTTC
TRBV25-1	NA	TRBJ2-5	NA	CASSEPGETQYF	TGTGCCAGCAGTGAACCCGGAGAGACCCAGTACTTC
TRBV7-2	TRBD1	TRBJ2-2	NA	CASSLIGTVKTGELFF	TGTGCCAGCAGCCTGATCGGGACAGTGAAGACCGGGGAGCTGTTTTTT
TRBV7-2	TRBD2	TRBJ2-7	NA	CASSLELAGVLSTYEQYF	TGTGCCAGCAGCTTAGAACTAGCGGGAGTGTTGAGTACCTACGAGCAGTACTTC
TRBV7-2	NA	TRBJ2-3	NA	CASSLDNTDTQYF	TGTGCCAGCAGCTTAGACAACACAGATACGCAGTATTTT
TRBV27	TRBD1	TRBJ2-5	NA	CASSGGGQGGRGETQYF	TGTGCCAGCAGTGGTGGGGGACAGGGGGGCAGGGGAGAGACCCAGTACTTC
TRBV6-1	NA	TRBJ1-5	NA	CASSSVQGTQPQHF	TGTGCCAGCAGCAGCGTGCAGGGTACCCAGCCCCAGCATTTT
TRBV4-2	NA	TRBJ2-7	NA	CASSFRQGEVGEQYF	TGTGCCAGCAGCTTTCGTCAGGGGGAGGTTGGCGAGCAGTACTTC
TRBV28	TRBD1	TRBJ2-7	NA	CASSSGGQRYYEQYF	TGTGCCAGCAGTTCAGGGGGACAGAGATATTACGAGCAGTACTTC
TRBV4-1	NA	TRBJ1-1	NA	CASSQAYTEAFF	TGCGCCAGCAGCCAGGCCTACACTGAAGCTTTCTTT
TRBV7-3	NA	TRBJ2-7	NA	CASSIEAGFPYEQYF	TGTGCCAGCAGTATAGAGGCGGGCTTCCCCTACGAGCAGTACTTC
TRBV19	NA	TRBJ2-3	NA	CASSIADTQYF	TGTGCCAGTAGTATCGCAGATACGCAGTATTTT
TRBV19	TRBD1	TRBJ2-7	NA	CASSTGGPYEQYF	TGTGCCAGTAGTACAGGGGGACCCTACGAGCAGTACTTC
TRBV11-2	TRBD2	TRBJ2-3	NA	CASSIDPSGSGTDTQYF	TGTGCCAGCAGCATAGACCCTAGCGGGAGCGGGACAGATACGCAGTATTTT
TRBV28	NA	TRBJ1-1	NA	CATKPGGRRNTEAFF	TGTGCCACAAAGCCCGGGGGGAGACGGAACACTGAAGCTTTCTTT
TRBV6-4	NA	TRBJ2-2	NA	CASSDAKNTGELFF	TGTGCCAGCAGTGACGCGAAGAACACCGGGGAGCTGTTTTTT
TRBV19	TRBD1	TRBJ2-1	NA	CATDDRDRGSDEQFF	TGTGCCACCGACGACCGGGACAGGGGGAGCGATGAGCAGTTCTTC
TRBV28	NA	TRBJ2-7	NA	CASSFLAGANSYEQYF	TGTGCCAGCAGTTTTCTTGCAGGGGCGAACTCCTACGAGCAGTACTTC
TRBV7-7	TRBD2	TRBJ2-3	NA	CASSRTSGAISSTDTQYF	TGTGCCAGCAGCCGGACTAGCGGGGCGATTTCTAGCACAGATACGCAGTATTTT
TRBV19	NA	TRBJ2-1	NA	CASSTRSAYEQFF	TGTGCCAGTAGTACCCGTAGCGCATATGAGCAGTTCTTC
TRBV6-6	TRBD1	TRBJ2-5	NA	CASSSLGQGEETQYF	TGTGCCAGCAGTTCCCTGGGACAGGGGGAAGAGACCCAGTACTTC
TRBV6-5	TRBD1	TRBJ2-7	once	CASSYVLGTGSYEQYF	TGTGCCAGCAGTTACGTCTTAGGGACAGGCAGCTACGAGCAGTACTTC
TRBV5-1	NA	TRBJ2-5	NA	CASRTGLGETQYF	TGCGCCAGCAGAACAGGGTTGGGGGAGACCCAGTACTTC
TRBV6-1	NA	TRBJ2-7	NA	CASSETGTSYEQYF	TGTGCCAGCAGTGAGACAGGGACTTCCTACGAGCAGTACTTC
TRBV9	NA	TRBJ1-5	NA	CASSVGGGRNQPQHF	TGTGCCAGCAGCGTAGGAGGAGGCAGAAATCAGCCCCAGCATTTT
TRBV4-3	NA	TRBJ1-1	NA	CASSPHDSNTEAFF	TGCGCCAGCAGCCCCCATGACAGTAACACTGAAGCTTTCTTT
TRBV2	NA	TRBJ2-1	NA	CASSVGNYNEQFF	TGTGCCAGCAGTGTTGGCAACTACAATGAGCAGTTCTTC
TRBV6-1	TRBD1	TRBJ2-2	NA	CASRVWGQSTGELFF	TGTGCCAGCCGCGTTTGGGGACAGAGTACCGGGGAGCTGTTTTTT
TRBV28	NA	TRBJ1-3	NA	CASSPLGGDGNTIYF	TGTGCCAGCAGTCCCCTAGGCGGGGACGGAAACACCATATATTTT
TRBV12-5	TRBD1	TRBJ1-1	NA	CASGLGTGGTEAFF	TGTGCTAGTGGTTTGGGGACAGGGGGTACTGAAGCTTTCTTT
TRBV7-2	TRBD1	TRBJ2-3	NA	CASSLVGTGDPDTQYF	TGTGCCAGCAGCTTAGTTGGAACAGGGGATCCAGATACGCAGTATTTT
TRBV19	TRBD1	TRBJ1-2	NA	CASSPGTGLHGYTF	TGTGCCAGTAGTCCAGGGACAGGACTCCATGGCTACACCTTC
TRBV6-1	TRBD1	TRBJ1-2	NA	CASSDKTGEGYGYTF	TGTGCCAGCAGTGATAAGACAGGGGAAGGCTATGGCTACACCTTC
TRBV7-3	TRBD2	TRBJ2-1	NA	CASSSKTSGTYNEQFF	TGTGCCAGCAGCTCTAAGACTAGCGGGACATACAATGAGCAGTTCTTC
TRBV19	TRBD1	TRBJ1-5	NA	CASHNRGWGDQPQHF	TGTGCCAGCCACAACAGGGGATGGGGGGATCAGCCCCAGCATTTT
TRBV7-2	TRBD1	TRBJ1-5	NA	CASSSDRGSPPQHF	TGTGCCAGCAGCTCGGACAGGGGGTCCCCGCCCCAGCATTTT
TRBV9	NA	TRBJ2-7	NA	CASSVDLVGEQYF	TGTGCCAGCAGCGTAGATCTAGTCGGCGAGCAGTACTTC
TRBV5-1	NA	TRBJ2-1	NA	CASSLDLRAGTLYNEQFF	TGCGCCAGCAGCTTGGATCTCCGTGCAGGAACCCTCTACAATGAGCAGTTCTTC
TRBV5-5	NA	TRBJ2-7	NA	CASSSWAGVSYEQYF	TGTGCCAGCAGCTCATGGGCAGGGGTAAGCTACGAGCAGTACTTC
TRBV5-1	TRBD2	TRBJ2-7	NA	CASSLAQTSGSYEQYF	TGCGCCAGCAGCTTGGCGCAGACTAGCGGGAGTTACGAGCAGTACTTC